This T cell receptor beta chain was recorded in a study of T cell repertoires in cytomegalovirus infection. Looking at the study overall: Through public TCR beta signatures, both CMV infection and matching HLA type were indicated.

This clonotype was counted ten times or more. Its matching antigen is unknown. Using its own MiXCR run on the reads, TCRdb lists one record per CDR3 protein. The data contain about 490,000 distinct CDR3 sequences, approximately 16% of them singletons. V lost 1 base and J 3 bases, leaving 7 bases between the germline ends. The CDR3 runs 15 residues. In germline, CDR1 is MNHEY, CDR2 SMNVEV (reference sequence). Study outcomes and limitations: The ex vivo response showed dominance by HLA-C-restricted CMV-specific TCR beta clonotypes.

The chain employs TRBV27 and TRBJ2-6; TRBD1 might be the D (5 bases). Specimen: CD8+ T cells from PBMCs. The receptor was derived from a human donor in good health (CMV status not recorded). Some clones in this sample may be carry-over from other donors' samples. CDR3 loop: CASSLLRGGANVLTF. CDR3 nucleotide sequence: TGTGCCAGCAGTTTATTAAGGGGTGGGGCCAACGTCCTGACTTTC.